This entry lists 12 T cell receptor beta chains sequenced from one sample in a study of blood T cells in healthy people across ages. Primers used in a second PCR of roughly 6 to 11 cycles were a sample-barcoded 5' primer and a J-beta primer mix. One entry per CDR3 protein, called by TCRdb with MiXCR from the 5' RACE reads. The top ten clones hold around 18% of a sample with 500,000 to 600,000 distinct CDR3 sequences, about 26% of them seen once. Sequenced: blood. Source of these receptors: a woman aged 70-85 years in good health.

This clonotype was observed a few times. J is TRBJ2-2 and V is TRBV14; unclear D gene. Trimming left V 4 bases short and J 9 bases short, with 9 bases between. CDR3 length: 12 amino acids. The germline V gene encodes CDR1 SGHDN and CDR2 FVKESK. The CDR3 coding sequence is TGTGCCAGCAGCCCCACGTCCCGGGAGCTGTTTTTT. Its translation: CASSPTSRELFF.

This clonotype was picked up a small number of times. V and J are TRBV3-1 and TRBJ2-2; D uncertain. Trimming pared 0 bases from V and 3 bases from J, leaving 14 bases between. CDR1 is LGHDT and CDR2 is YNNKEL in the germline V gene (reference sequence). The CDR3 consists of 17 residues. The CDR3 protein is CASSQDWARIDTGELFF. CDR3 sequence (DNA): TGTGCCAGCAGCCAAGACTGGGCGAGAATCGACACCGGGGAGCTGTTTTTT.

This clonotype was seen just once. The CDR3 nucleotides are TGCAGCGTTCTAGGGGGTCGGAACGAGCAGTACTTC. It codes for CSVLGGRNEQYF. The chain links TRBV29-1 to TRBJ2-1; tentative D call: TRBD1 (6 bases). The DNA end is a closer match to TRBJ2-7, so the J assignment may be wrong. CDR1 and CDR2 (germline): SQVTM, ANQGSEA. The CDR3 has 12 amino acids.

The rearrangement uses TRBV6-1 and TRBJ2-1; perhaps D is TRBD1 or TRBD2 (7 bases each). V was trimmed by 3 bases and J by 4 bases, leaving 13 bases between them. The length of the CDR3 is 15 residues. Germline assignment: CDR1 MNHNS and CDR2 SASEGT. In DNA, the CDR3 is TGTGCCAGCAGTGAGAGCCAGGGGGGGTACAATGAGCAGTTCTTC. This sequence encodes CASSESQGGYNEQFF.

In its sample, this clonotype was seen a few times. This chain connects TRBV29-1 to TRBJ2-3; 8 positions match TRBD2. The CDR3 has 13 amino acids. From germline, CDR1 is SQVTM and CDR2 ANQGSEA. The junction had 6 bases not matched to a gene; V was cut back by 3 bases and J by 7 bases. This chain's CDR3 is CSVEPGGGNTQYF. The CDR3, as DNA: TGCAGCGTTGAGCCCGGCGGGGGGAATACGCAGTATTTT.

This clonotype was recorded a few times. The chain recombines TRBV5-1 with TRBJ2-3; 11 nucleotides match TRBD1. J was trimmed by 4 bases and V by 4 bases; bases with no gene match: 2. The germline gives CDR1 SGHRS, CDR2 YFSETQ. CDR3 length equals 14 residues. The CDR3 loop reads CASSRDRGSDTQYF. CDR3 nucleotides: TGCGCCAGCAGCCGGGACAGGGGGTCAGATACGCAGTATTTT.

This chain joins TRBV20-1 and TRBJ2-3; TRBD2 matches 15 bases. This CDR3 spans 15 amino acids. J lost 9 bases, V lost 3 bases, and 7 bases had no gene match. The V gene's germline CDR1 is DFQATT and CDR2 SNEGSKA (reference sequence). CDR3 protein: CSARVGLAGGRTQYF. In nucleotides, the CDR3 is TGCAGTGCTAGGGTTGGACTAGCGGGGGGGCGGACGCAGTATTTT.

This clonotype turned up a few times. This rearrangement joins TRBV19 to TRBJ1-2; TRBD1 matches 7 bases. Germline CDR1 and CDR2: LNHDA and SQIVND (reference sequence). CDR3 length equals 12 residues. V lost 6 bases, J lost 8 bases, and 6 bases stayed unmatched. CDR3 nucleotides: TGTGCCAGTAGCAGAGACAGGGTCGGCTACACCTTC. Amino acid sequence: CASSRDRVGYTF.

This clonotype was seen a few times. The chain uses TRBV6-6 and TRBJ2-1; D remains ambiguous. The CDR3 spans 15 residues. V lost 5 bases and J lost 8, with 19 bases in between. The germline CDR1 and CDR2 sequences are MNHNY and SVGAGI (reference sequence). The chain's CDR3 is CASSRTALDGYEQFF. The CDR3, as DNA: TGTGCCAGCAGTAGGACGGCCTTGGACGGGTATGAGCAGTTCTTC.

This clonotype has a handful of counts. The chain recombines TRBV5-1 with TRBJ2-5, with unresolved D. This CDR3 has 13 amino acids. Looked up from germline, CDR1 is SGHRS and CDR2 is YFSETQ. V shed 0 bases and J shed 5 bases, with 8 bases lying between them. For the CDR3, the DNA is TGCGCCAGCAGCTTGGCCGGTTTCGAGACCCAGTACTTC. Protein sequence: CASSLAGFETQYF. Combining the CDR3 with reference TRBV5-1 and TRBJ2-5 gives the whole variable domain KAGVTQTPRYLIKTRGQQVTLSCSPISGHRSVSWYQQTPGQGLQFLFEYFSETQRNKGNFPGRFSGRQFSNSRSEMNVSTLELGDSALYLCASSLAGFETQYFGPGTRLLVL.

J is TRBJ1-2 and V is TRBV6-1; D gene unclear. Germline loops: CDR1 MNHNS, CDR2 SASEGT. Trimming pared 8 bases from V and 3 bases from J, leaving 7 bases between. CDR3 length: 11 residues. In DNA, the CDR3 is TGTGCCAGCTTATTCTACTATGGCTACACCTTC. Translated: CASLFYYGYTF.

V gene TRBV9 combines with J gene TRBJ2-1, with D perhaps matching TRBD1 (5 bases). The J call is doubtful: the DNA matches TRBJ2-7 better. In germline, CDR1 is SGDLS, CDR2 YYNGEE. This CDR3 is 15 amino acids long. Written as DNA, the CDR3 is TGTGCCAGCAGCGGCGGACATACAAGCTCCTACGAGCAGTACTTC. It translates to CASSGGHTSSYEQYF.